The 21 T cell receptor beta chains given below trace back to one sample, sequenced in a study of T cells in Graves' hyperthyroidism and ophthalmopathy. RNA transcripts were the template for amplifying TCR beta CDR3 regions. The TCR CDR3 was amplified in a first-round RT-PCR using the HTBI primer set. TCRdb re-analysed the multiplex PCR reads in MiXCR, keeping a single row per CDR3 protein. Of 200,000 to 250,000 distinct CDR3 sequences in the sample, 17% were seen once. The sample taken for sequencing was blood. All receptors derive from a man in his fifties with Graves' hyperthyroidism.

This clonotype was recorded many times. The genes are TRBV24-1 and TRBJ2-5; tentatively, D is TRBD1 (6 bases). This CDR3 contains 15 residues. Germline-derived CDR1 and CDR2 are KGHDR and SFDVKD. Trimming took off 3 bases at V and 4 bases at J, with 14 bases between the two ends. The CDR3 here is CATSDPGQPGETQYF. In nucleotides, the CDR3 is TGTGCCACCAGTGATCCAGGACAGCCGGGAGAGACCCAGTACTTC.

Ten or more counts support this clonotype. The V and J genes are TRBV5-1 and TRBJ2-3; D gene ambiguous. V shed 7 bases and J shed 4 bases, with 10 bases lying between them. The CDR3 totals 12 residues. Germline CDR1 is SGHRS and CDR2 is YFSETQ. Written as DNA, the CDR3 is TGCGCCAGCCACACCGGAGCAGATACGCAGTATTTT. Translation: CASHTGADTQYF.

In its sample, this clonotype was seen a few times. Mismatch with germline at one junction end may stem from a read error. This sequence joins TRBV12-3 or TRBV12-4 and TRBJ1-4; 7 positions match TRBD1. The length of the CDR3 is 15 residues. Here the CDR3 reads CTSSGRQGWGEKLFF. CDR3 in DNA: TGTACCAGCAGTGGCCGACAGGGTTGGGGTGAAAAACTGTTTTTT.

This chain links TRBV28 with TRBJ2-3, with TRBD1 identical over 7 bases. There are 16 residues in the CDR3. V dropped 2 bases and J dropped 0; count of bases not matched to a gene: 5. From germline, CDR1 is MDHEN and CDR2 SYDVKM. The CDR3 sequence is CASSLPGQWSTDTQYF. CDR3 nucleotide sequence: TGTGCCAGCAGTTTACCGGGACAGTGGAGCACAGATACGCAGTATTTT.

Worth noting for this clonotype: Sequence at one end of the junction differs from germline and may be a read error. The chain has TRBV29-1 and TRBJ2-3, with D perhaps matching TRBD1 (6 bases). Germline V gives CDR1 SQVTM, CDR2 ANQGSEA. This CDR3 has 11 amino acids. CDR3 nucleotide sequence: TGCAGCGTTGAGGGGGCAGATACGCGGTATTTT. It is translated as CSVEGADTRYF.

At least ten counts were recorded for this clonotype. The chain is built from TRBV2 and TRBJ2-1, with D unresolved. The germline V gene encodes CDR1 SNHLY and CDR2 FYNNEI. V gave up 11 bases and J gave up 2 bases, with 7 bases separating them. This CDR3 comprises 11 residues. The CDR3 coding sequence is TGTGCCTGGGAAACCTACAATGAGCAGTTCTTC. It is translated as CAWETYNEQFF.

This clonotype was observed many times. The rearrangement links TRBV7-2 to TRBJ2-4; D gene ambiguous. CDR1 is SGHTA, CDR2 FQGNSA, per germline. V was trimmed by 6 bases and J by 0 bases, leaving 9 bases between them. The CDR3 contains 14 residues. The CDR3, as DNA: TGTGCCAGCAGTCCTGAGATAGCCAAAAACATTCAGTACTTC. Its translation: CASSPEIAKNIQYF.

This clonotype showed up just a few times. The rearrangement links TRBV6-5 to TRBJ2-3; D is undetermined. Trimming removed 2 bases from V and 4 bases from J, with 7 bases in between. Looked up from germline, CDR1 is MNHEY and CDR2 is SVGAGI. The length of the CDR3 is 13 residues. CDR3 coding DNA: TGTGCCAGCAGTTACGGATACTCAGATACGCAGTATTTT. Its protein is CASSYGYSDTQYF.

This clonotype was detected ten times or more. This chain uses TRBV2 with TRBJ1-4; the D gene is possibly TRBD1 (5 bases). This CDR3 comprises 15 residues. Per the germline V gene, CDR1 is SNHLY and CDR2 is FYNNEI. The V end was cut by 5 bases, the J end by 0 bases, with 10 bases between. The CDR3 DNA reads TGTGCCAGCAGTTGGGGCGGGACAACTAATGAAAAACTGTTTTTT. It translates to CASSWGGTTNEKLFF.

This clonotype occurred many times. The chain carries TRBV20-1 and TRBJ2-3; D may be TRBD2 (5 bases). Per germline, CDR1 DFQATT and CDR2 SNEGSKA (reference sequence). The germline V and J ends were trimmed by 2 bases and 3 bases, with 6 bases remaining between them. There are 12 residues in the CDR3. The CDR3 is CSARLATDTQYF. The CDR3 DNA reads TGCAGTGCTAGACTAGCTACAGATACGCAGTATTTT.

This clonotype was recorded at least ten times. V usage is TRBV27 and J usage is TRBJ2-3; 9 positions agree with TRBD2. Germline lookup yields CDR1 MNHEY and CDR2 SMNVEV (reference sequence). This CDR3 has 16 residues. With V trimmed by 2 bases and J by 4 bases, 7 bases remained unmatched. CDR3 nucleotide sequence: TGTGCCAGCAGTTTAATGGGACTAGCATTATCAGATACGCAGTATTTT. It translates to CASSLMGLALSDTQYF.

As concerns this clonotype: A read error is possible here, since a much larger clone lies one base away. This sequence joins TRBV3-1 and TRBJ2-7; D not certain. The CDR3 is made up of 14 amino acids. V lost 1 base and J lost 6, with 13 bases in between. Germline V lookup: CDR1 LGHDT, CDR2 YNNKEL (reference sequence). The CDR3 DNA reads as TGTGCCAGCAGCCAAGGCTACAAGGCGAGCGAGCAGTACTTC. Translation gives CASSQGYKASEQYF.

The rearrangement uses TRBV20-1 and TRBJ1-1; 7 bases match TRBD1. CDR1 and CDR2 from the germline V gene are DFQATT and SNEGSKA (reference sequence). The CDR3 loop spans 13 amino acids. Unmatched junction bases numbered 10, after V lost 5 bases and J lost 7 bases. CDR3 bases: TGCAGTGCTCCCCAGACAGGGAAGGTTGAAGCTTTCTTT. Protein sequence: CSAPQTGKVEAFF.

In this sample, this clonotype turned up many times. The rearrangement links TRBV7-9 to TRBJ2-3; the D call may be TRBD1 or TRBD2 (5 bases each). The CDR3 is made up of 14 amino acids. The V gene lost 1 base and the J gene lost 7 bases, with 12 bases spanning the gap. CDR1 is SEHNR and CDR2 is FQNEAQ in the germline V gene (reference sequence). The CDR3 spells CASSLVEGTYTQYF. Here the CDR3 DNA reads TGTGCCAGCAGCTTAGTAGAGGGGACCTATACGCAGTATTTT.

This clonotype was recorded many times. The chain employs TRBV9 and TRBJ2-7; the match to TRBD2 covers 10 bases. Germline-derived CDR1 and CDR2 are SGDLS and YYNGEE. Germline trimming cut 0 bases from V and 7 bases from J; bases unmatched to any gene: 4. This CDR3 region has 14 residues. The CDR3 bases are TGTGCCAGCAGCGTAGACCTAGCGGGAGATGAGCAGTACTTC. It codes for CASSVDLAGDEQYF.

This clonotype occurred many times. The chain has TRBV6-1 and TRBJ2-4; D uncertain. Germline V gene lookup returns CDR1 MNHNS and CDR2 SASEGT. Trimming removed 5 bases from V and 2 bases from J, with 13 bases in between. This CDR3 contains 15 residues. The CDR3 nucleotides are TGTGCCAGCAGTTCGCATACTGAGTCCAAAAACATTCAGTACTTC. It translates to CASSSHTESKNIQYF.

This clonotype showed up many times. Here the CDR3 DNA reads TGTGCCAGCTCACCGGGACTAGCGAGTACATCCTACGAGCAGTACTTC. Its protein is CASSPGLASTSYEQYF. This chain connects TRBV18 to TRBJ2-7, with 10 bases lining up with TRBD2. The CDR3 consists of 16 residues. The V segment lost 3 bases and the J segment 1 base; nucleotides outside the gene matches: 6. Germline V gives CDR1 KGHSH, CDR2 LQKENI.

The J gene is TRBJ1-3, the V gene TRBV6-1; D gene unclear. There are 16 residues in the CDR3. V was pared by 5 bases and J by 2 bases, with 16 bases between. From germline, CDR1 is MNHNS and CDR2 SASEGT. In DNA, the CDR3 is TGTGCCAGCAGTAAGAAATTCCTGGCTCCTGGAAACACCATATATTTT. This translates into CASSKKFLAPGNTIYF.

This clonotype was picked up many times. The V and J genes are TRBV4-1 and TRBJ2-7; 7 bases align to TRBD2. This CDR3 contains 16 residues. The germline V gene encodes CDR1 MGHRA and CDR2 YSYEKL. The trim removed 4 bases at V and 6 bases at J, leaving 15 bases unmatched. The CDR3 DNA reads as TGCGCCAGCAGCCCCGTTGGGGTTGCGGGAGATTTCGAGCAGTACTTC. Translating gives CASSPVGVAGDFEQYF.

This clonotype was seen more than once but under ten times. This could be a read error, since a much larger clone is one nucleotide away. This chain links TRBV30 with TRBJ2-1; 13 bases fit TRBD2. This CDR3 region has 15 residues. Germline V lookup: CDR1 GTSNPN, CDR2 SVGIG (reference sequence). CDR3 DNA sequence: TGTGCCTGGACCCTCGGGACTAGCGGGATCAATGAGCGGTTCTTC. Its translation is CAWTLGTSGINERFF. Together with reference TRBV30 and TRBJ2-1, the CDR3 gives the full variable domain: SQTIHQWPATLVQPVGSPLSLECTVEGTSNPNLYWYRQAAGRGLQLLFYSVGIGQISSEVPQNLSASRPQDRQFILSSKKLLLSDSGFYLCAWTLGTSGINERFFGPGTRLTVL.

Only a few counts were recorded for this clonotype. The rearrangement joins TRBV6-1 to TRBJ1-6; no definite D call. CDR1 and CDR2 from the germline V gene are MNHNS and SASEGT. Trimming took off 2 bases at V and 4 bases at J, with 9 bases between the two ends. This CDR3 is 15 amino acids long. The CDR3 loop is CASSESPDYNSPLHF. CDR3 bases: TGTGCCAGCAGTGAATCTCCAGATTATAATTCACCCCTCCACTTT.